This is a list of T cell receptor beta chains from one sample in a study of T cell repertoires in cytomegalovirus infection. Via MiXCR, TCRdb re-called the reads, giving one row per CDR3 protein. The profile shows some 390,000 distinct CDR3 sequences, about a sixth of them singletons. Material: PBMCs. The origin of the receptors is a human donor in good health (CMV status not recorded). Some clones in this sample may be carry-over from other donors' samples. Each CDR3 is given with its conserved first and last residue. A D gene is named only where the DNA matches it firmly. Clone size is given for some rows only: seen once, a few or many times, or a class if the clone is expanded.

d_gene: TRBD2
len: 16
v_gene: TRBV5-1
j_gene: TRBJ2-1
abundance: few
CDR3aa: CASSSSGTSVYNEQFF
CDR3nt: TGCGCCAGCAGCAGTTCCGGGACTAGCGTTTACAATGAGCAGTTCTTC

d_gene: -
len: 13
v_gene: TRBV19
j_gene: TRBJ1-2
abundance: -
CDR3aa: CASRKQNLYGYTF
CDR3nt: TGTGCCAGTAGGAAGCAGAACCTCTATGGCTACACCTTC

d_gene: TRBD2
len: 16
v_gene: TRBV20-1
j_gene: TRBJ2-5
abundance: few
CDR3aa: CSAPTSGGALSETQYF
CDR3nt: TGCAGTGCTCCGACTAGCGGGGGGGCATTGTCGGAGACCCAGTACTTC

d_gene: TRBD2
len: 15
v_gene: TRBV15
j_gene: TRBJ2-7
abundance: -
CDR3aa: CATSRGTSEIYEQYF
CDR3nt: TGTGCCACCAGCAGAGGGACTAGCGAAATCTACGAGCAGTACTTC

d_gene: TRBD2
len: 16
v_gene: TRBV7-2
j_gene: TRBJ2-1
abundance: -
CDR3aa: CASSLAGTSGGNEQFF
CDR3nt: TGTGCCAGCAGCTTAGCTGGGACTAGCGGAGGTAATGAGCAGTTCTTC

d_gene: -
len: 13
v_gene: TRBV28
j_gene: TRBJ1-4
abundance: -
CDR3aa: CASSLPQNEKLFF
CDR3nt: TGTGCCAGCAGTTTGCCCCAGAATGAAAAACTGTTTTTT

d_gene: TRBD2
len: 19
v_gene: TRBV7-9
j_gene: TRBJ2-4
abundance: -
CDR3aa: CASSFLTDTSGRPKNIQYF
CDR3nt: TGTGCCAGCAGCTTTCTAACCGATACTAGCGGGAGACCCAAAAACATTCAGTACTTC

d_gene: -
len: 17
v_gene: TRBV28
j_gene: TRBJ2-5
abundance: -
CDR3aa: CASRPNRGGRNQETQYF
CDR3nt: TGTGCCAGCCGACCAAACAGGGGGGGTAGGAACCAAGAGACCCAGTACTTC

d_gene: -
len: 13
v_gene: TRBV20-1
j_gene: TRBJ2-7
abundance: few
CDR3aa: CSASIGSRYEQYF
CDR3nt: TGCAGTGCTAGTATAGGATCTCGGTACGAGCAGTACTTC

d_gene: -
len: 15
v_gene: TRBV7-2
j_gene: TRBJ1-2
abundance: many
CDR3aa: CASSLGPGGVYGYTF
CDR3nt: TGTGCCAGCAGCTTAGGCCCAGGAGGAGTTTATGGCTACACCTTC

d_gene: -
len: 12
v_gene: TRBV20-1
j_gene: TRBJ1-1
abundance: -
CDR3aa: CSAMTGDTEAFF
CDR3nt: TGCAGTGCCATGACAGGAGACACTGAAGCTTTCTTT

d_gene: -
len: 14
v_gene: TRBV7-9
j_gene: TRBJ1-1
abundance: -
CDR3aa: CASSDGLRDTEAFF
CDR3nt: TGTGCCAGCAGCGATGGCCTCAGGGACACTGAAGCTTTCTTT

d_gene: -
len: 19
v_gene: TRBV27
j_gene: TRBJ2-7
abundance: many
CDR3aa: CASSLRVRDLAVPSYEQYF
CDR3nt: TGTGCCAGCAGTTTAAGGGTTCGTGACCTTGCGGTACCTTCCTACGAGCAGTACTTC

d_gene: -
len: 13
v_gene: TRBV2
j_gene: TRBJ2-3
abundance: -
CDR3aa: CASSDGLSVTQYF
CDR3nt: TGTGCCAGCAGTGATGGTCTCTCCGTTACGCAGTATTTT

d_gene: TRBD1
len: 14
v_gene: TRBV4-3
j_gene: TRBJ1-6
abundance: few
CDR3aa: CASSDYRGRSPLHF
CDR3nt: TGCGCCAGCAGCGACTACAGGGGGCGTTCACCCCTCCACTTT

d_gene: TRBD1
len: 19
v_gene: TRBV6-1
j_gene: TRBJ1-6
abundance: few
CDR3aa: CASSRTGAPAWIYNSPLHF
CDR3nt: TGTGCCAGCAGTAGGACAGGAGCTCCCGCTTGGATATATAATTCACCCCTCCACTTT

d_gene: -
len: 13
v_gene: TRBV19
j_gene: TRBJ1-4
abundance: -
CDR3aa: CASAGGQFEKLFF
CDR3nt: TGTGCCAGTGCGGGGGGGCAGTTCGAAAAACTGTTTTTT

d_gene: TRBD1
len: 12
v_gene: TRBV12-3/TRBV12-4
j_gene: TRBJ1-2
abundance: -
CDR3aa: CASSGTAYGYTF
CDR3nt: TGTGCCAGCAGTGGGACAGCTTATGGCTACACCTTC

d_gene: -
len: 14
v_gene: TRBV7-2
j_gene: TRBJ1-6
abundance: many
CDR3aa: CASSLDRGLSPLHF
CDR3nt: TGTGCCAGCAGCTTAGATCGGGGGTTATCACCCCTCCACTTT

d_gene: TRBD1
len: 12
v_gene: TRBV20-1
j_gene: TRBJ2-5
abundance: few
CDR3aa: CSSTHRGSTQYF
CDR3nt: TGCAGTTCCACCCACAGGGGGTCCACCCAGTACTTC

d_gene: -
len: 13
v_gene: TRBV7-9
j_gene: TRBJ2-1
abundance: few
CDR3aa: CASSPRNTNEQFF
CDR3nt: TGTGCCAGCAGCCCCCGTAACACCAATGAGCAGTTCTTC

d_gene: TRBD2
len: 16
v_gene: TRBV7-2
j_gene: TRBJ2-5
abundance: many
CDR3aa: CASSPPGAGATETQYF
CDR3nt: TGTGCCAGCAGCCCCCCGGGCGCGGGAGCCACAGAGACCCAGTACTTC

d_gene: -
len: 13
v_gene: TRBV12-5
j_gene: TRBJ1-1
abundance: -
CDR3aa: CASGRGGNTEAFF
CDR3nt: TGTGCTAGTGGACGGGGGGGGAACACTGAAGCTTTCTTT

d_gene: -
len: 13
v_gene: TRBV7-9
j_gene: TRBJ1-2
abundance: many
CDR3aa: CASSLSGVAGYTF
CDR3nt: TGTGCCAGCAGCCTCTCAGGGGTTGCTGGCTACACCTTC

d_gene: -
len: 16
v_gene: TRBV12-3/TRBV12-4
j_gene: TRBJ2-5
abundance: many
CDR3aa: CASSGGGLAKLETQYF
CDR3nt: TGTGCCAGCAGTGGAGGGGGCTTGGCTAAGTTAGAGACCCAGTACTTC

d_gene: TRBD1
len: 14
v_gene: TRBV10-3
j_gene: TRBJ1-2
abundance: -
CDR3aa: CAIRHSTGDYGYTF
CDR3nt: TGTGCCATCAGACACTCGACAGGGGACTATGGCTACACCTTC

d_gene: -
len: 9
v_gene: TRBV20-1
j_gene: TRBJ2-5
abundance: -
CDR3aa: CSASETQYF
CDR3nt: TGCAGTGCTAGTGAGACCCAGTACTTC

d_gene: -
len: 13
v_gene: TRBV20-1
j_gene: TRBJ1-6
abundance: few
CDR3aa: CSARYGPNSPLHF
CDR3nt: TGCAGTGCTAGATATGGACCTAATTCACCCCTCCACTTT

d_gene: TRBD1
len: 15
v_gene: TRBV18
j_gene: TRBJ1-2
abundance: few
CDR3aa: CASSPITTGIYGYTF
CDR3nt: TGTGCCAGCTCACCGATTACGACAGGGATCTATGGCTACACCTTC

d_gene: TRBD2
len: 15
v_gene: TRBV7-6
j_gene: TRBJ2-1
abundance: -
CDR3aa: CASSFSGGTFNEQFF
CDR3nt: TGTGCCAGCAGCTTTAGCGGGGGGACATTCAATGAGCAGTTCTTC

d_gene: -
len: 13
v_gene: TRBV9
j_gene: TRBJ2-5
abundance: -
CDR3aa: CASSVAGPETQYF
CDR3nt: TGTGCCAGCAGCGTAGCGGGACCAGAGACCCAGTACTTC

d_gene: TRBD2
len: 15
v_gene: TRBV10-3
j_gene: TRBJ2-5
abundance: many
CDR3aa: CAISGTSGRQETQYF
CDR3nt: TGTGCCATCAGTGGGACTAGCGGGCGGCAAGAGACCCAGTACTTC

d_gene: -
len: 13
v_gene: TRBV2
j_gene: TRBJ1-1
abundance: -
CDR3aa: CASSRDVDTEAFF
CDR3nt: TGTGCCAGCAGTCGGGACGTTGACACTGAAGCTTTCTTT

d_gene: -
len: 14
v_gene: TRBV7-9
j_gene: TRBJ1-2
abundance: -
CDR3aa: CASSKRGQNYGYTF
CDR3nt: TGTGCCAGCAGCAAACGCGGACAGAACTATGGCTACACCTTC

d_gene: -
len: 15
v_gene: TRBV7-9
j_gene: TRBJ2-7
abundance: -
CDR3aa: CASSWGGSPAYEQYF
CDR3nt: TGTGCCAGCAGCTGGGGCGGGTCACCCGCCTACGAGCAGTACTTC

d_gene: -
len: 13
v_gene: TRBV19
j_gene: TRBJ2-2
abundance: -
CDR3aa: CASSMVITGELFF
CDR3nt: TGTGCCAGTAGTATGGTGATTACCGGGGAGCTGTTTTTT

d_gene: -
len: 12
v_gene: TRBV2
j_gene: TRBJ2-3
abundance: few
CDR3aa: CASAPSTDTQYF
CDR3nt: TGTGCCAGTGCTCCCTCGACAGATACGCAGTATTTT

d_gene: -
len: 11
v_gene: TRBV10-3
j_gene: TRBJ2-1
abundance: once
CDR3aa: CAIRRGNEQFF
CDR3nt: TGTGCCATCAGGCGAGGTAATGAGCAGTTCTTC

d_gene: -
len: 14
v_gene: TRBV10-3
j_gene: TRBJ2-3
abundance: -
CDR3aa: CAISGGASLDTQYF
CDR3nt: TGTGCCATCAGTGGGGGCGCGTCCCTAGATACGCAGTATTTT

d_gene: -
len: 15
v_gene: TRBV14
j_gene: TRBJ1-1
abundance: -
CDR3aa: CASSHLGIGYTEAFF
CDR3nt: TGTGCCAGCAGCCACCTGGGCATAGGATACACTGAAGCTTTCTTT

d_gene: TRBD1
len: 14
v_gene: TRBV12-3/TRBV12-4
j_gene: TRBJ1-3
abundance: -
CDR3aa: CASIQQGTGNTIYF
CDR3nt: TGTGCCAGCATTCAACAGGGGACTGGAAACACCATATATTTT

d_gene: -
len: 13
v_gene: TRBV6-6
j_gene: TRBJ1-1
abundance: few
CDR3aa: CASSYGGAVEAFF
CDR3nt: TGTGCCAGCAGTTACGGGGGGGCGGTAGAAGCTTTCTTT

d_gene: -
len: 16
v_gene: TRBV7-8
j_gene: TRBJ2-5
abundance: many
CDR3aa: CASSLVRALRKETQYF
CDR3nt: TGTGCCAGCAGCTTAGTGAGGGCGCTGAGGAAGGAGACCCAGTACTTC

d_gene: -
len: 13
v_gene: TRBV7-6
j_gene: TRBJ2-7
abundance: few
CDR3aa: CASSRLDSYEQYF
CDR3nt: TGTGCCAGCAGCAGGTTAGATAGCTACGAGCAGTACTTC

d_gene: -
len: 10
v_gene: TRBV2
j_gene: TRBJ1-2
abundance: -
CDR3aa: CASRRNGYTF
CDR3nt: TGTGCCAGCAGGAGGAATGGCTACACCTTC

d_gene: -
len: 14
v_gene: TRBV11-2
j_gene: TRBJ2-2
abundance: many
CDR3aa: CASSLDSMRGELFF
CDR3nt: TGTGCCAGCAGCTTAGACTCCATGAGGGGGGAGCTGTTTTTT

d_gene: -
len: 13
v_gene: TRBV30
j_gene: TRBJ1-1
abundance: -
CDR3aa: CAWSVGRGTEAFF
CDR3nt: TGTGCCTGGAGTGTAGGGAGGGGCACTGAAGCTTTCTTT

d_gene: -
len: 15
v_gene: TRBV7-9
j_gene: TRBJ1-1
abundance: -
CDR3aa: CASSGWTREAEGAFF
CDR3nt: TGTGCCAGCAGCGGGTGGACGAGGGAGGCTGAAGGAGCTTTCTTT